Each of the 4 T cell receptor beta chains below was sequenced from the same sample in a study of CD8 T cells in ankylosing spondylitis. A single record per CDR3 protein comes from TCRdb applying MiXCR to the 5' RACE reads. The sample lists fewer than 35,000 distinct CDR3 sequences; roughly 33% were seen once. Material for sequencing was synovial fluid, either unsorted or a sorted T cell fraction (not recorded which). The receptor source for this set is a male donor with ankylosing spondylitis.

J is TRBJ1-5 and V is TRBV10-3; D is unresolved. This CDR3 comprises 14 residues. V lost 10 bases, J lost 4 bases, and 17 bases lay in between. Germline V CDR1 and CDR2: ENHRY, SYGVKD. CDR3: CATRGYRGNQPQHF. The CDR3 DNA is TGTGCCACGCGTGGCTATCGAGGGAATCAGCCCCAGCATTTT.

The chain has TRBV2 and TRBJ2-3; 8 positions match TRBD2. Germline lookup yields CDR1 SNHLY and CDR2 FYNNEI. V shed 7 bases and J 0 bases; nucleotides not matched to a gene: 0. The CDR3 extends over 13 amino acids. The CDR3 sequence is CASTSGSTDTQYF. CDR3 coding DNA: TGTGCCAGCACTAGCGGGAGCACAGATACGCAGTATTTT.

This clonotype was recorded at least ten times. The CDR3 reads CASRLGSLAGGATGELFF. The CDR3 DNA is TGTGCCAGCAGACTAGGGTCTCTAGCGGGAGGAGCCACCGGGGAGCTGTTTTTT. This chain joins TRBV12-3 or TRBV12-4 and TRBJ2-2, with TRBD2 identical over 11 bases. V lost 6 bases to trimming and J lost 4 bases; unmatched junction nucleotides: 13. CDR3 size: 18 residues.

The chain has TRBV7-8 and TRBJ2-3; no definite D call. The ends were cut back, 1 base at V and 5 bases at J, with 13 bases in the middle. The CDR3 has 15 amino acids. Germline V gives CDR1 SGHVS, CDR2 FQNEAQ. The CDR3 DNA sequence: TGTGCCAGCAGCTTAGATTCGACCAGTGGAGATACGCAGTATTTT. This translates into CASSLDSTSGDTQYF.